This passage covers 5 T cell receptor beta chains from one sample sequenced in a study of cytomegalovirus exposure and HLA in healthy donors. This PCR relied on a set of 60 Vbeta primers and 13 Jbeta primers. The data were produced by immunoSEQ multiplex PCR, yet TCRdb's version contains in-frame clones alone and is incomplete. The sample holds roughly 100,000 clones; more than 60% are singletons and the top ten take around 3.4%. Input material: PBMCs. The receptors stem from a man between 60 and 70 years old in good health and CMV-seronegative.

The chain is built from TRBV30 and TRBJ2-6; the match to TRBD1 covers 8 bases. There are 14 residues in the CDR3. Germline-derived CDR1 and CDR2 are GTSNPN and SVGIG (reference sequence). Trimming cost V 5 bases and J 1 base; bases outside gene matches: 1. The CDR3 sequence: CAWDRGSGANVLTF. The CDR3 DNA is TGTGCCTGGGACAGGGGATCTGGGGCCAACGTCCTGACTTTC.

This sequence joins TRBV4-1 and TRBJ1-5; 7 bases align to TRBD1. This CDR3 is 19 amino acids long. Germline CDR1 and CDR2: MGHRA and YSYEKL. The J segment lost 4 bases and the V segment lost 4 bases, leaving 19 bases of the junction unmatched. The CDR3 protein is CASSLRLAETGSGNQPQHF. DNA for the CDR3: TGCGCCAGCAGCCTTCGATTGGCAGAGACAGGGTCGGGTAATCAGCCCCAGCATTTT.

The gene calls are TRBV6-4 and TRBJ2-3; 12 nucleotides agree with TRBD2. Germline V gene data show CDR1 as MRHNA and CDR2 as SNTAGT. J gave up 4 bases and V 3 bases, and 2 bases lay outside the gene matches. This CDR3 has 15 amino acids. CDR3 DNA sequence: TGTGCCAGCAGTGAGCTAGCGGGGGGGCCAGATACGCAGTATTTT. As protein: CASSELAGGPDTQYF.

The V gene is TRBV6-1, the J gene TRBJ1-6; D is possibly TRBD1 (6 bases). V gave up 3 bases and J gave up 9 bases, with 12 bases separating them. The germline gives CDR1 MNHNS, CDR2 SASEGT. The length of the CDR3 is 14 residues. The CDR3 nucleotides read TGTGCCAGCAGTGAGTACAGGGTGAGTTCACCCCTCCACTTT. The encoded protein is CASSEYRVSSPLHF.

The chain links TRBV4-3 to TRBJ2-3, with D uncertain. V was pared by 5 bases and J by 2 bases, with 14 bases between. The germline CDR1 and CDR2 sequences are LGHNA and YSLEER. The CDR3 extends over 15 amino acids. The CDR3 loop is CASSYKWQDTDTQYF. CDR3 bases: TGCGCCAGCAGCTATAAGTGGCAGGACACAGATACGCAGTATTTT.